Here is one TCR beta chain with its context. These data come from a study of blood T cell repertoires in COVID-19. On the study more broadly: Samples taken during acute and convalescent COVID-19 were collected in the United States, Italy and Spain. T cells, B-cell-depleted T cells, or PBMCs supplied cDNA or gDNA.

Study processing details: By means of reference gene primer amplification, nucleated cell counts were estimated. Some clones are missing from TCRdb's copy, which holds only in-frame ones; the method was immunoSEQ multiplex PCR. V, J and clone size derive from that table, while D and trimming were established from the DNA sequence. This table has around 63,000 clones, 65% to 80% appearing once. CDR3 length: 12 amino acids. The V gene's germline CDR1 is GTSNPN and CDR2 SVGIG (reference sequence). The germline V and J ends were trimmed by 8 bases and 6 bases, with 16 bases remaining between them. The source of this sequence is a woman in her 70s with acute or convalescent COVID-19. The gene calls are TRBV30 and TRBJ2-5; a weak D match, TRBD1 (5 bases). The sample taken for sequencing was peripheral blood. CDR3 sequence (DNA): TGTGCCCTGGATCAGGGATCAAAGACCCAGTACTTC. Protein: CALDQGSKTQYF.